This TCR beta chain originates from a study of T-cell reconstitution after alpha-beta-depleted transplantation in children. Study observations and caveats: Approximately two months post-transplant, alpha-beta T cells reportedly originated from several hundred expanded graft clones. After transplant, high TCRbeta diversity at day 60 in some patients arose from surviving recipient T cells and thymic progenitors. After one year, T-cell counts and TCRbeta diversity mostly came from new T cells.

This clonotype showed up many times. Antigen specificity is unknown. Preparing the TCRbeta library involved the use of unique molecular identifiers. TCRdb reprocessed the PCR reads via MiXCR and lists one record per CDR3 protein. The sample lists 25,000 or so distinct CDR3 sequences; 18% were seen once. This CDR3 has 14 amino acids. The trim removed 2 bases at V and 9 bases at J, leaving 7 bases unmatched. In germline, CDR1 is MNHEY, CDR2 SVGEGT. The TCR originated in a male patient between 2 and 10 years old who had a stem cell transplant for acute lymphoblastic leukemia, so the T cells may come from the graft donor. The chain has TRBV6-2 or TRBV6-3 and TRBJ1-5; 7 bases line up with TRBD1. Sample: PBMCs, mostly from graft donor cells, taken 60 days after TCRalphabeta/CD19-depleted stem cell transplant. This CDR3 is CASSYGQAGRPQHF. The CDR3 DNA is TGTGCCAGCAGTTACGGACAGGCCGGGCGGCCCCAGCATTTT.